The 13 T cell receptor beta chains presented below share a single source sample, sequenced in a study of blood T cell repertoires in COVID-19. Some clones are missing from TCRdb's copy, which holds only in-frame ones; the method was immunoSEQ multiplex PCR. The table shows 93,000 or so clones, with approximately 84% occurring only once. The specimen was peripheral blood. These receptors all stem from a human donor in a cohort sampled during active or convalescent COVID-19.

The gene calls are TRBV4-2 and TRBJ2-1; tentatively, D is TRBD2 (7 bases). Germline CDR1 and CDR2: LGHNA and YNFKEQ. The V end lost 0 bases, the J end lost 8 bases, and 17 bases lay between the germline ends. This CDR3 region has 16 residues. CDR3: CASSQDWAGALDEQFF. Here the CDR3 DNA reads TGTGCCAGCAGCCAAGATTGGGCGGGGGCCTTGGATGAGCAGTTCTTC.

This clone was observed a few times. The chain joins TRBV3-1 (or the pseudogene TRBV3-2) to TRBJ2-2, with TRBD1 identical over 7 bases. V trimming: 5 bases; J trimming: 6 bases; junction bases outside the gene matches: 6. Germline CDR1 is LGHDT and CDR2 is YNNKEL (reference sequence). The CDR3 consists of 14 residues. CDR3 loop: CASSYNQGAGELFF. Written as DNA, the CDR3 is TGTGCCAGCAGCTACAATCAGGGGGCCGGGGAGCTGTTTTTT.

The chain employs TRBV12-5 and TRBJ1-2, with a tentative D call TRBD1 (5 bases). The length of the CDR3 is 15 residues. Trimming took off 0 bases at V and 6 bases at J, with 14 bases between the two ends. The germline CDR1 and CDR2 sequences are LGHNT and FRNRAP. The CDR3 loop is CASGLVLGQGNGYTF. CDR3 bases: TGTGCTAGTGGTTTGGTACTGGGTCAGGGAAATGGCTACACCTTC.

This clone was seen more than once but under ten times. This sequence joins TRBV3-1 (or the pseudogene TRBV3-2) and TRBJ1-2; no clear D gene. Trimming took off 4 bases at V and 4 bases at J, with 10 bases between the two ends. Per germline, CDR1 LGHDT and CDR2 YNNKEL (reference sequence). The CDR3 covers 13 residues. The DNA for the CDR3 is TGTGCCAGCAGCCCGGGAGCTATCTATGGCTACACCTTC. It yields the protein CASSPGAIYGYTF.

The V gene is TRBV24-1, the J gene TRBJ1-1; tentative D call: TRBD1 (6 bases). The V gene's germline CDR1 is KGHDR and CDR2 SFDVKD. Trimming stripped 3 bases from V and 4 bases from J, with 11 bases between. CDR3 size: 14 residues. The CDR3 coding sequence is TGTGCCACCAGTGATCCCTCCAGGGGCACTGAAGCTTTCTTT. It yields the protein CATSDPSRGTEAFF.

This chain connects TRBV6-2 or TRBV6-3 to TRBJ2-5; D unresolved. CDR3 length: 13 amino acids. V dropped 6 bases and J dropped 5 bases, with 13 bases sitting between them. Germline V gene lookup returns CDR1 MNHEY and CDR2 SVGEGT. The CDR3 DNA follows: TGTGCCAGCAGCCCTCAACCCCAGGAGACCCAGTACTTC. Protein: CASSPQPQETQYF.

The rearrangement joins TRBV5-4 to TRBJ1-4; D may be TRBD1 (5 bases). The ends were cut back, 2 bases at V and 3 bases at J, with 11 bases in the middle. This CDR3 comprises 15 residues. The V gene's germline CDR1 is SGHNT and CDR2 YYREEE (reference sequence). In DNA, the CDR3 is TGTGCCAGCAGCTTCAGGAGGGGTCCTAATGAAAAACTGTTTTTT. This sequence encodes CASSFRRGPNEKLFF.

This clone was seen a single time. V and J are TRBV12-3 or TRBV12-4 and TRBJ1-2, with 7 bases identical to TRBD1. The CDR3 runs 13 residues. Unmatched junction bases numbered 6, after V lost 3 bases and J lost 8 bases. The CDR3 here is CASSLTGLRGYTF. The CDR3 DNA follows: TGTGCCAGCAGTTTGACAGGGCTCCGCGGCTACACCTTC.

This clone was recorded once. CDR3 in DNA: TGTGCCAGCTCACTCCCGGGAACTTATGGCTACACCTTC. Amino acids: CASSLPGTYGYTF. The chain employs TRBV18 and TRBJ1-2; D unresolved. Germline V lookup: CDR1 KGHSH, CDR2 LQKENI. This CDR3 is 13 amino acids long. V gave up 4 bases and J gave up 5 bases, with 11 bases separating them.

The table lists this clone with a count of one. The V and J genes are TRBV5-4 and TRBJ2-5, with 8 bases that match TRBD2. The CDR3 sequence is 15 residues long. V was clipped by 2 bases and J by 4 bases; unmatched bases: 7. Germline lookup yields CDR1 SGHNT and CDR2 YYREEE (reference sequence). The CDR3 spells CASSFPGLGVETQYF. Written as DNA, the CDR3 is TGTGCCAGCAGCTTTCCGGGACTAGGGGTAGAGACCCAGTACTTC.

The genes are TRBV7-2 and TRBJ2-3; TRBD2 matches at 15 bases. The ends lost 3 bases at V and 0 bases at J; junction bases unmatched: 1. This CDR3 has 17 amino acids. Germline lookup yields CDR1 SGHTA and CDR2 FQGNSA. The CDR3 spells CASSFGLAGGSTDTQYF. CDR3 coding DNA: TGTGCCAGCAGCTTTGGACTAGCGGGGGGGAGCACAGATACGCAGTATTTT.

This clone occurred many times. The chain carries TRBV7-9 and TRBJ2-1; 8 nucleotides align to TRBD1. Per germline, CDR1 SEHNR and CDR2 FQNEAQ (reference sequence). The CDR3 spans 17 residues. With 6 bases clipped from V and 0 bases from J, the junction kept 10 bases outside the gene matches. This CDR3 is CASRTARQGTSYNEQFF. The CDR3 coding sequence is TGTGCCAGCAGAACCGCGCGACAGGGGACCTCCTACAATGAGCAGTTCTTC. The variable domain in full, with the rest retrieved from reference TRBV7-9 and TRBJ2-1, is DTGVSQNPRHKITKRGQNVTFRCDPISEHNRLYWYRQTLGQGPEFLTYFQNEAQLEKSRLLSDRFSAERPKGSFSTLEIQRTEQGDSAMYLCASRTARQGTSYNEQFFGPGTRLTVL.

The DNA for the CDR3 is TGTGCCAGCTCGCCTGACAGTAGCAATCAGCCCCAGCATTTT. Amino acid sequence: CASSPDSSNQPQHF. This chain links TRBV18 with TRBJ1-5, with D possibly matching TRBD1 (5 bases). The CDR3 loop spans 14 amino acids. Germline values: CDR1 KGHSH, CDR2 LQKENI. Trimming cost V 6 bases and J 0 bases, with 9 bases left between them.